These 8 T cell receptor beta chains share one sample of origin, sequenced in a study of coeliac disease. Sequencing used immunoSEQ multiplex PCR; TCRdb keeps in-frame clones, though not all of them. The table lists 5,500 to 7,000 clones, approximately 66% of them singletons, with less than 7% in the top ten. The sample taken for sequencing was lamina propria lymphocytes from the gut. These receptor sequences come from a man aged 45-65 years with active celiac disease.

V is TRBV5-4 and J is TRBJ1-5; D is unresolved. Trimming took off 8 bases at V and 5 bases at J, with 11 bases between the two ends. Looked up from germline, CDR1 is SGHNT and CDR2 is YYREEE (reference sequence). The CDR3 extends over 12 amino acids. CDR3 region: CARPLADQPQHF. The DNA of the CDR3 is TGTGCCAGACCCCTTGCGGATCAGCCCCAGCATTTT.

CDR3 DNA sequence: TGTGCCAGCTCGCAGGCTGGACAGGGGATATACGGAAACACCATATATTTT. This encodes CASSQAGQGIYGNTIYF. The J gene is TRBJ1-3, the V gene TRBV18; 9 nucleotides agree with TRBD1. V lost 6 bases to trimming and J lost 4 bases; unmatched junction nucleotides: 13. The CDR3 extends over 17 amino acids. Germline V gene lookup returns CDR1 KGHSH and CDR2 LQKENI.

CDR3 amino acids: CASRRTASNQPQHF. The CDR3 DNA reads as TGTGCCAGCAGACGCACAGCCTCCAATCAGCCCCAGCATTTT. The chain couples TRBV27 to TRBJ1-5; D unclear. The V end was cut by 6 bases, the J end by 3 bases, with 12 bases between. Looked up from germline, CDR1 is MNHEY and CDR2 is SMNVEV (reference sequence). This CDR3 has 14 residues.

The rearrangement uses TRBV7-3 and TRBJ1-2; D is ambiguous. The CDR3 sequence is 13 residues long. V dropped 4 bases and J dropped 4 bases, with 10 bases sitting between them. The germline CDR1 and CDR2 sequences are SGHTA and FQGTGA. As DNA, the CDR3 is TGTGCCAGCAGCTCGTGGGCTGGCTATGGCTACACCTTC. Encoded protein: CASSSWAGYGYTF.

The chain combines TRBV7-2 with TRBJ1-2; D unclear. This CDR3 has 15 residues. V was cut by 0 bases and J by 3 bases, with 11 bases left in between. The germline V gene encodes CDR1 SGHTA and CDR2 FQGNSA. CDR3 protein: CASSLAGRSDYGYTF. The DNA of the CDR3 is TGTGCCAGCAGCTTAGCGGGCAGGTCCGACTATGGCTACACCTTC. The variable domain in full, completed from reference TRBV7-2 and TRBJ1-2, reads GAGVSQSPSNKVTEKGKDVELRCDPISGHTALYWYRQSLGQGLEFLIYFQGNSAPDKSGLPSDRFSAERTGGSVSTLTIQRTQQEDSAVYLCASSLAGRSDYGYTFGSGTRLTVV.

The gene calls are TRBV5-6 and TRBJ1-2; perhaps TRBD1 as D (5 bases). Germline lookup yields CDR1 SGHDT and CDR2 YYEEEE. CDR3 length: 13 amino acids. Trimming shortened V by 4 bases and J by 4 bases, and 11 bases separated the two germline ends. CDR3 nucleotide sequence: TGTGCCAGCAGCGCCGACAGTGCCTATGGCTACACCTTC. Its protein is CASSADSAYGYTF.

This chain connects TRBV6-1 to TRBJ2-2; D call uncertain. The CDR3 has 11 amino acids. Trimming removed 8 bases from V and 6 bases from J, with 7 bases in between. Germline CDR1 MNHNS, CDR2 SASEGT. The CDR3 nucleotides read TGTGCCAGCCCAGACTCCGGGGAGCTGTTTTTT. It codes for CASPDSGELFF.

By sample share, this clone is medium-sized. The CDR3 protein is CASGPEVGLEQYF. The CDR3 bases are TGTGCTAGTGGTCCGGAGGTGGGTCTCGAGCAGTACTTC. This chain joins TRBV12-5 and TRBJ2-7; perhaps TRBD2 as D (5 bases). This CDR3 has 13 residues. V was cut by 5 bases and J by 6 bases, with 14 bases left in between. Looked up from germline, CDR1 is LGHNT and CDR2 is FRNRAP.